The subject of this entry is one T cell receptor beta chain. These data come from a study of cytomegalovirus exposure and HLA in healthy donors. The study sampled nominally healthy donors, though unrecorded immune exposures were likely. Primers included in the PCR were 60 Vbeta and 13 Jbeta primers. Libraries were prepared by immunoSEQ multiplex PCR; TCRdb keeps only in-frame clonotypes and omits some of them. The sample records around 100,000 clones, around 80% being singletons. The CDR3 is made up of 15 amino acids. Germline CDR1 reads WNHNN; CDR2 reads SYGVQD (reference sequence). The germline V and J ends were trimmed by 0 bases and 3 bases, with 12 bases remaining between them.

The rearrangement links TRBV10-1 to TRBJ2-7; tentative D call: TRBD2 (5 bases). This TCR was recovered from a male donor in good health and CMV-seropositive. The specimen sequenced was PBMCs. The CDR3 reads CASSESGGFGYEQYF. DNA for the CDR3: TGCGCCAGCAGTGAGTCAGGAGGTTTCGGCTACGAGCAGTACTTC.